This record concerns one T cell receptor (beta chain) sequence. Its antigen is unknown. With 60 Vbeta and 13 Jbeta primers, the PCR was carried out. The method was immunoSEQ multiplex PCR; TCRdb's version includes in-frame clones alone and lacks a portion of them. There are more than 95,000 clones in the sample; about four fifths occur only once, and roughly 3.5% lies in the top ten. The CDR3 consists of 16 residues. The V gene end was trimmed by 6 bases and the J gene end by 0 bases; junction bases not matched to a gene: 7. Germline V gene data show CDR1 as SGHVS and CDR2 as FNYEAQ. This sample was taken from a study of cytomegalovirus exposure and HLA in healthy donors. Study conclusions and caveats: Later analysis demonstrated an association between a missense DCLRE1C variant and TCR beta V- and J-gene trimming.

The source material was PBMCs. The sequence came from a woman aged 40-49 years in good health and CMV-seropositive. The V and J genes are TRBV7-6 and TRBJ1-3; TRBD1 aligns across 8 bases. The CDR3 region is CASSKTDRVSGNTIYF. The CDR3 DNA reads as TGTGCCAGCAGTAAGACGGACAGGGTCTCTGGAAACACCATATATTTT.